This T cell receptor beta chain was recorded in a study of human T cells and chemical hapten exposure. This clonotype was observed at least ten times. In TCRdb, the 5' RACE reads were re-called with MiXCR into one record per CDR3 protein. The table lists 150,000 or so distinct CDR3 sequences, 4.1% of them singletons. Trimming took off 2 bases at V and 8 bases at J, with 12 bases between the two ends. Germline CDR1 MDHEN, CDR2 SYDVKM. This CDR3 has 14 amino acids. The authors' total RNA extraction used unfractionated whole blood. The chain is built from TRBV28 and TRBJ1-4, with a possible D match to TRBD1 (6 bases). The source of this sequence is a female donor in good health. The CDR3 region is CASSLGGRREKLFF. In DNA form, the CDR3 reads TGTGCCAGCAGTTTAGGGGGGCGGCGGGAAAAACTGTTTTTT.